The table lists the clone carrying this T cell receptor (beta chain) with a count of one. Sequenced by immunoSEQ multiplex PCR; TCRdb stores in-frame clones only, minus some. The data show around 200,000 clones, approximately 91% seen once. These data belong to a study of blood T cell repertoires in COVID-19. V dropped 3 bases and J dropped 5; count of bases not matched to a gene: 9. CDR3 length equals 15 residues. Germline values: CDR1 GTSNPN, CDR2 SVGIG (reference sequence). Sequencing was carried out using peripheral blood. The sequence was obtained from a man in his forties or fifties with acute or convalescent COVID-19. The chain carries TRBV30 and TRBJ1-1; TRBD1 matches at 10 bases. CDR3 loop: CAWRPPGQGNTEAFF. The DNA of the CDR3 is TGTGCCTGGAGACCTCCGGGACAGGGGAATACTGAAGCTTTCTTT. Using reference TRBV30 and TRBJ1-1 for the parts outside the CDR3, the full variable domain is SQTIHQWPATLVQPVGSPLSLECTVEGTSNPNLYWYRQAAGRGLQLLFYSVGIGQISSEVPQNLSASRPQDRQFILSSKKLLLSDSGFYLCAWRPPGQGNTEAFFGQGTRLTVV.